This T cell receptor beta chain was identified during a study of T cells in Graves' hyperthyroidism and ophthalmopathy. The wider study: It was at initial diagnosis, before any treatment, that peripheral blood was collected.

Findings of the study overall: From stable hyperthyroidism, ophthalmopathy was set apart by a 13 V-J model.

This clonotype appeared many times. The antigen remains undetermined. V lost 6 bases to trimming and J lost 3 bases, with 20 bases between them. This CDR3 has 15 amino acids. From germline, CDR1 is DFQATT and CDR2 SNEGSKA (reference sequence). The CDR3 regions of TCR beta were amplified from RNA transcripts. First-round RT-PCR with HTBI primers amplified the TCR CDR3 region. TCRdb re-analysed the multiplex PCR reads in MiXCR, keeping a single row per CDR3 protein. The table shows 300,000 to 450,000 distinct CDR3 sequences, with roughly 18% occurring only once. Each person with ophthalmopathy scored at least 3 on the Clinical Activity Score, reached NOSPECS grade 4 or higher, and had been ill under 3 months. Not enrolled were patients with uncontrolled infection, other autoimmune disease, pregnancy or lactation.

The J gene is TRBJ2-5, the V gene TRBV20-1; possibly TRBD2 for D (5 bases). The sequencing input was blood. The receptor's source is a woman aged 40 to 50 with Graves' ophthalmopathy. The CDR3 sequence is CSAGPWTQKKETQYF. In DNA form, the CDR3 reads TGCAGTGCCGGACCATGGACTCAAAAAAAAGAGACCCAGTACTTC.